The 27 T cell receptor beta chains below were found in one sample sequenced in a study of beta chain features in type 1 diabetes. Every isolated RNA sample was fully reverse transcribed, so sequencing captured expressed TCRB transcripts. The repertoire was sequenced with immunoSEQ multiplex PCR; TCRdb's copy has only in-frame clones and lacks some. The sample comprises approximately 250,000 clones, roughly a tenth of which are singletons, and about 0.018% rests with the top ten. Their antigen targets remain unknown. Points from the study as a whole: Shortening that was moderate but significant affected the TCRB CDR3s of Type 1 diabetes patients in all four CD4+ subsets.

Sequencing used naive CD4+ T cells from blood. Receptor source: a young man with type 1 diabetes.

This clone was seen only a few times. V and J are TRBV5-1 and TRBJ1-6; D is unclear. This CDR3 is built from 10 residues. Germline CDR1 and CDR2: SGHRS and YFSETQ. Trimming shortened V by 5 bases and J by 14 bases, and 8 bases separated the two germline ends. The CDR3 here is CASREVSLHF. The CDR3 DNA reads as TGCGCCAGCAGGGAGGTTTCCCTCCACTTT.

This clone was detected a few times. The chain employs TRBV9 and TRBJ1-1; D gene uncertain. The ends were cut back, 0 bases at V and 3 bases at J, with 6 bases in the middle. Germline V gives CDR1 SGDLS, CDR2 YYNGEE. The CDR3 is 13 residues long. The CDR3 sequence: CASSVAVHTEAFF. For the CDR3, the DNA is TGTGCCAGCAGCGTAGCCGTTCACACTGAAGCTTTCTTT.

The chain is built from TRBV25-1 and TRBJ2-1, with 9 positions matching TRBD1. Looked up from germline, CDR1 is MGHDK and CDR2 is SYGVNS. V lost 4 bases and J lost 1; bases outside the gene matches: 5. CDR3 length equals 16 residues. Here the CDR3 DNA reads TGTGCCAGCAGTGCCGGGACAGGGTGGTCCTACAATGAGCAGTTCTTC. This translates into CASSAGTGWSYNEQFF.

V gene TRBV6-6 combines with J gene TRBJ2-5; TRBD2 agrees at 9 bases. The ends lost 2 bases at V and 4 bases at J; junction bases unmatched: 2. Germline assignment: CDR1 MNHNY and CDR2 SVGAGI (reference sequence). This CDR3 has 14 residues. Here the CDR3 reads CASSYGAGGETQYF. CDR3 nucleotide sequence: TGTGCCAGCAGTTACGGAGCGGGGGGAGAGACCCAGTACTTC.

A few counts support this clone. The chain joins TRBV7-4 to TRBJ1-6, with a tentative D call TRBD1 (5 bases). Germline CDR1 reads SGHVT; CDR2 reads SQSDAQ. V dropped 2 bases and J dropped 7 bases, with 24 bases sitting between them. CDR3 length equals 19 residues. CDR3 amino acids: CASSLLGGARNSRNSPLHF. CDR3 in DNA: TGTGCCAGCAGCTTATTAGGAGGGGCCAGAAACAGTCGGAATTCACCCCTCCACTTT.

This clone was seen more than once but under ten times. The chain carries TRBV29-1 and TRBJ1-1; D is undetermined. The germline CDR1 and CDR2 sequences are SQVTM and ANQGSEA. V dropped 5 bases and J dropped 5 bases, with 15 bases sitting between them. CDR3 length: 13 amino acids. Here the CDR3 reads CSVLLYRGTEAFF. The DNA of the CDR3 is TGCAGCGTTCTCCTCTATCGGGGAACTGAAGCTTTCTTT.

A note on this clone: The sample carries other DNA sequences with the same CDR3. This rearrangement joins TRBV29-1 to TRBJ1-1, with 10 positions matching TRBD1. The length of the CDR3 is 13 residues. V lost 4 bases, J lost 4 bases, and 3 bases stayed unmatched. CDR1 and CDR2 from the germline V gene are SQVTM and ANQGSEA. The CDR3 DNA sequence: TGCAGCGTTGTCCGGACAGGGGGCACTGAAGCTTTCTTT. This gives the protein CSVVRTGGTEAFF.

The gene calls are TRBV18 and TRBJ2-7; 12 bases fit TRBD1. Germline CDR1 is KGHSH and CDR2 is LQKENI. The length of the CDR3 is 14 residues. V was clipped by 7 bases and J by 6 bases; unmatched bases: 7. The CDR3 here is CASLAGTGGAEQYF. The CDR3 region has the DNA TGTGCCAGCTTAGCCGGGACAGGGGGCGCCGAGCAGTACTTC.

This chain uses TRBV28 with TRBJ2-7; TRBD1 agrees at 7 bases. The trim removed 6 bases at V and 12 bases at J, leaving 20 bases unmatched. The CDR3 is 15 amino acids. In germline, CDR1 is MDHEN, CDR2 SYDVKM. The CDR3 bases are TGTGCCAGCAGCCCGACAGGGCTCGTCCCAATAAAGGGGTACTTC. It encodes CASSPTGLVPIKGYF. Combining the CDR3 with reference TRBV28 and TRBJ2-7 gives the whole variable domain DVKVTQSSRYLVKRTGEKVFLECVQDMDHENMFWYRQDPGLGLRLIYFSYDVKMKEKGDIPEGYSVSREKKERFSLILESASTNQTSMYLCASSPTGLVPIKGYFGPGTRLTVT.

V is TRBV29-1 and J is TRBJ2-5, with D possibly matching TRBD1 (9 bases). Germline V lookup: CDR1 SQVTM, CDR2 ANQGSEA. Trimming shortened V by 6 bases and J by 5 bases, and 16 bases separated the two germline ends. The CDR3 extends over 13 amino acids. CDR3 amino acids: CSVGRDRAETQYF. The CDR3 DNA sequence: TGCAGCGTCGGGAGGGACAGGGCCGAGACCCAGTACTTC.

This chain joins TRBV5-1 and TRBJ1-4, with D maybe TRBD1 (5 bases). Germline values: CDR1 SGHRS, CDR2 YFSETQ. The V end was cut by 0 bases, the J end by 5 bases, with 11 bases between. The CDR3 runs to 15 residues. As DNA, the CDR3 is TGCGCCAGCAGCTTGGGATCGGGACTCAATGAAAAACTGTTTTTT. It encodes CASSLGSGLNEKLFF.

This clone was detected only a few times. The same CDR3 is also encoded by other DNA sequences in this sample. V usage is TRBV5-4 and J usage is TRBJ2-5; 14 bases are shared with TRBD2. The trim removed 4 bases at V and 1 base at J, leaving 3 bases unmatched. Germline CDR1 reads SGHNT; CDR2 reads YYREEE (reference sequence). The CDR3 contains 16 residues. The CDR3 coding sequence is TGTGCCAGCAGCACCGGACTAGCGGGGGGCCAAGAGACCCAGTACTTC. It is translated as CASSTGLAGGQETQYF.

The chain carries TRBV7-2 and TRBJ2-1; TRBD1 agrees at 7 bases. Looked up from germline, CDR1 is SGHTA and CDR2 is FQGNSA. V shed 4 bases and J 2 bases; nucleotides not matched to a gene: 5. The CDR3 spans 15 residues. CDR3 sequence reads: CASSSRDRTYNEQFF. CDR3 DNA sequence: TGTGCCAGCAGCTCCCGGGACAGAACCTACAATGAGCAGTTCTTC. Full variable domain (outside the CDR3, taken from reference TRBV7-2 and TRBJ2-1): GAGVSQSPSNKVTEKGKDVELRCDPISGHTALYWYRQSLGQGLEFLIYFQGNSAPDKSGLPSDRFSAERTGGSVSTLTIQRTQQEDSAVYLCASSSRDRTYNEQFFGPGTRLTVL.

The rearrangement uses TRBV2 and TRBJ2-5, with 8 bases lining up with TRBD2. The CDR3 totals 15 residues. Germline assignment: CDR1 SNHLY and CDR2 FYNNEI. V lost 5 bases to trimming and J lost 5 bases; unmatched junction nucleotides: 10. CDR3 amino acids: CASSFGSGGQETQYF. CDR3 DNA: TGTGCCAGCAGTTTTGGATCGGGGGGGCAGGAGACCCAGTACTTC.

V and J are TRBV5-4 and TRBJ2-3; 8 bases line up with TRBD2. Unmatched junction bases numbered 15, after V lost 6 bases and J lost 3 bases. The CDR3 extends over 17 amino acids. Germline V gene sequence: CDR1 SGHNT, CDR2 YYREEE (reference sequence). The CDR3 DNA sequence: TGTGCCAGCACCTTTGGGGCTAGCGGCGGGAGGACAGATACGCAGTATTTT. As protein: CASTFGASGGRTDTQYF.

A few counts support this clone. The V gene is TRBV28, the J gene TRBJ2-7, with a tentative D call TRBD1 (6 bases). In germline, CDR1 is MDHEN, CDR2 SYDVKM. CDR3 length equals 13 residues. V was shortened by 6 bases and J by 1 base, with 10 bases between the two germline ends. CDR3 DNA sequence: TGTGCCAGCAGGATGGGACAATCCTACGAGCAGTACTTC. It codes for CASRMGQSYEQYF.

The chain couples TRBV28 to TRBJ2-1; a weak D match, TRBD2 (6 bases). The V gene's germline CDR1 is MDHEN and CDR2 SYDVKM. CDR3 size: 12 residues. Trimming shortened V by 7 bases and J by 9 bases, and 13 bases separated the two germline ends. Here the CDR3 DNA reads TGTGCCAGCATTATTACCGGGGGTGAGCAGTTCTTC. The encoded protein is CASIITGGEQFF.

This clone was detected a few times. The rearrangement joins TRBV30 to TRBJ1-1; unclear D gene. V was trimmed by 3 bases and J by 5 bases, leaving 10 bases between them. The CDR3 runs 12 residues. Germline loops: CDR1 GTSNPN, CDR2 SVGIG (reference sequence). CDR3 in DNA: TGTGCCTGGAGGTCCGGGGAAACTGAAGCTTTCTTT. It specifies CAWRSGETEAFF.

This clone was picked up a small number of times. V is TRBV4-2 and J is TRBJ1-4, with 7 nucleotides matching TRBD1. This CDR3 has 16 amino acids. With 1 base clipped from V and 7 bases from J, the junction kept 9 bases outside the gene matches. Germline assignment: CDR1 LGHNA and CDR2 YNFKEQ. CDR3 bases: TGTGCCAGCAGCCAAGGTCGAGCAGGGGGGCTTGAAAAACTGTTTTTT. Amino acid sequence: CASSQGRAGGLEKLFF.

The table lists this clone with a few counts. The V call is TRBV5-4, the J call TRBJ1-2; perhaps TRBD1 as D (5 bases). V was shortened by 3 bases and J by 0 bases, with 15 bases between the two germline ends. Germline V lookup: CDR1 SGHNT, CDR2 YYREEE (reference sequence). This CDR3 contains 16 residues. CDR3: CASSSLAGQPNYGYTF. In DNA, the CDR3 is TGTGCCAGCAGCTCATTGGCGGGGCAGCCTAACTATGGCTACACCTTC.

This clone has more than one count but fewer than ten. CDR3 region: CASTHGTGAFVQYF. CDR3 DNA: TGTGCCAGCACCCACGGGACAGGGGCGTTCGTGCAGTACTTC. The chain carries TRBV6-6 and TRBJ2-7; 10 positions agree with TRBD1. J was trimmed by 9 bases and V by 7 bases; bases with no gene match: 12. CDR1 and CDR2 (germline): MNHNY, SVGAGI (reference sequence). The CDR3 runs 14 residues.

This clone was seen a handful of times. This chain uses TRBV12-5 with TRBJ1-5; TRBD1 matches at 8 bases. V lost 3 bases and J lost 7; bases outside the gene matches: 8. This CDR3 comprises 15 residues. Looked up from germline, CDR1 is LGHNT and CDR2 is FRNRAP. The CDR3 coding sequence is TGTGCTAGTGGTTTAGTTACAGGGGGGCGGCAGCCCCAGCATTTT. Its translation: CASGLVTGGRQPQHF.

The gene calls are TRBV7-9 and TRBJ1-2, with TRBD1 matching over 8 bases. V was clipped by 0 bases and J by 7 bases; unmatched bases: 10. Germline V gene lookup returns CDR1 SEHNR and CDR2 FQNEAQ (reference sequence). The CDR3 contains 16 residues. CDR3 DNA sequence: TGTGCCAGCAGCTTAGCGCTTGACAGGGGAGCCGCTGGCTACACCTTC. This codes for CASSLALDRGAAGYTF.

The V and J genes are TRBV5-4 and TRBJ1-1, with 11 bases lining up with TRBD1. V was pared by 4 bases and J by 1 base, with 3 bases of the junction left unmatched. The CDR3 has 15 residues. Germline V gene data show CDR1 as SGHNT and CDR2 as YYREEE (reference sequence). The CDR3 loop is CASSLGTGGNTEAFF. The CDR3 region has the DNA TGTGCCAGCAGCCTCGGGACAGGGGGGAACACTGAAGCTTTCTTT.

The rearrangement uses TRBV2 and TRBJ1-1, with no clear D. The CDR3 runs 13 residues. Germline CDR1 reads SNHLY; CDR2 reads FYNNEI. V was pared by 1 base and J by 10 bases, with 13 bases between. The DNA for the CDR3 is TGTGCCAGCAGTGAAGAGTCAGGAGGGCCAGCTTTCTTT. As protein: CASSEESGGPAFF.

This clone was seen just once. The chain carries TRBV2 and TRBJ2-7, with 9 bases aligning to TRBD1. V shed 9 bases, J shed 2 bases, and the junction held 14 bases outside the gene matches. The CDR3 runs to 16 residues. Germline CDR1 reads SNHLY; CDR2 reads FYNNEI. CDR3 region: CASTRDRATPAYEQYF. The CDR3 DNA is TGTGCCAGTACCCGGGACAGGGCCACCCCAGCCTACGAGCAGTACTTC.

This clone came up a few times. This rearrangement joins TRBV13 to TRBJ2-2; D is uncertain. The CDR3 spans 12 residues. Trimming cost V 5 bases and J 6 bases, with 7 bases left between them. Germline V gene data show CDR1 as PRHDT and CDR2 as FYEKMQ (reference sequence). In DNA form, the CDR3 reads TGTGCCAGCAGCCCACAGTCCGGGGAGCTGTTTTTT. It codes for CASSPQSGELFF.